The sequence of this T cell receptor (beta chain) was determined in a study of shared clonotypes between healthy human individuals. Whole-study results and caveats: Larger estimated richness was generally recorded for naive subsets relative to memory subsets.

Comment on this clone: Its target is unknown.

The CDR3 extends over 15 amino acids. The germline gives CDR1 SGHTA, CDR2 FQGTGA. After removal of 1 base from V and 2 bases from J, the junction contained 3 bases not matched to a gene. Subsets obtained from CD4+ cells comprised CD45RA+ naive and CD45RA-negative memory cells. Study processing details: Filtering differed since immunoSEQ provided only junctions, with no quality scores. Sequencing used immunoSEQ multiplex PCR; TCRdb keeps in-frame clones, though not all of them. V and J calls and clone size are those listed in that table; D and trimming were worked out from the DNA. The sample has approximately 2.3 million clones; 85% to 95% are singletons.

The chain uses TRBV7-3 and TRBJ1-1; 8 bases agree with TRBD1. The specimen was naive CD4+ T cells from PBMCs. Subset indicated: CD45RA+ positively selected. This receptor was taken from a man aged 18 to 35 in good health. Some clones in this sample may be carry-over from other donors' samples. This chain's CDR3 is CASSLRAGGNTEAFF. CDR3 sequence (DNA): TGTGCCAGCAGCTTAAGGGCAGGGGGCAACACTGAAGCTTTCTTT.